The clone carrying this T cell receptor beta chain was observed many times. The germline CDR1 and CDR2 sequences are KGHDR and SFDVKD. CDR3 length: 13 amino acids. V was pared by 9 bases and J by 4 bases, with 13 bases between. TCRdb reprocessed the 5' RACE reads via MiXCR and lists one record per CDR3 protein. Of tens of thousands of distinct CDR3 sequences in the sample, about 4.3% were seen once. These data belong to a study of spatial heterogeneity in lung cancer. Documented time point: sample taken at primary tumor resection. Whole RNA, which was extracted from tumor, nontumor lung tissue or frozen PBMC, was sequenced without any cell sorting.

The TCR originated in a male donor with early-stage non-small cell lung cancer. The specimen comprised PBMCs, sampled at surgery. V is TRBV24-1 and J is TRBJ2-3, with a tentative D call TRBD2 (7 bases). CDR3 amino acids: CATEGGIADTQYF. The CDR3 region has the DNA TGTGCCACCGAGGGGGGGATTGCAGATACGCAGTATTTT.